This T cell receptor beta chain was documented in a study of molecular identifiers for immune sequencing clone quantification. TCRdb reanalysed the PCR reads using MiXCR and keeps one entry per CDR3 protein. In the table there are 400,000 to 600,000 distinct CDR3 sequences, under 30% of which are singletons. A remark on this clonotype: A much larger clone differs by one base, so this may be a read error.

CDR3 length: 12 amino acids. The V and J genes are TRBV12-3 or TRBV12-4 and TRBJ2-4, with TRBD1 identical over 7 bases. This sequence was found in a human donor in good health. Some libraries in this study had Jurkat cell RNA spiked in. Material for sequencing was naive CD8+ T cells from blood, with Jurkat cell RNA spiked in. The subset: FACS-sorted CD8+CD4-CCR7+CD45RA+ naive T cells. CDR3: CAISLDGRGKYF. CDR3 in DNA: TGTGCCATCAGTCTCGATGGCAGGGGGAAGTACTTC.